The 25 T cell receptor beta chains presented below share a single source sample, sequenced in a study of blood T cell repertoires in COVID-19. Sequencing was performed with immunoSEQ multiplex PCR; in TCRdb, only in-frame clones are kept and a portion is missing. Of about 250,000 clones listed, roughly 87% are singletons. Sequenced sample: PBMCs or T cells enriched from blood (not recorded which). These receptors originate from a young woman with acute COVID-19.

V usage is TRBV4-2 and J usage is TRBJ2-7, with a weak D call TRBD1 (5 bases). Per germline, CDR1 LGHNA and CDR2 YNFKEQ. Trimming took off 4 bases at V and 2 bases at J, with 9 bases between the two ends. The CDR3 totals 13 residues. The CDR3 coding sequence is TGTGCCAGCAGCCCAGACAGAACCTACGAGCAGTACTTC. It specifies CASSPDRTYEQYF.

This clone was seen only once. Written as DNA, the CDR3 is TGCGCCAGCAGCCAAGAAGGGGCTGGGGCCAACGTCCTGACTTTC. Amino acid sequence: CASSQEGAGANVLTF. The chain employs TRBV4-3 and TRBJ2-6; TRBD1 is a possible D gene (5 bases). The CDR3 extends over 15 amino acids. The V and J ends lost 0 bases and 2 bases respectively, with 5 bases between them. Germline CDR1 reads LGHNA; CDR2 reads YSLEER.

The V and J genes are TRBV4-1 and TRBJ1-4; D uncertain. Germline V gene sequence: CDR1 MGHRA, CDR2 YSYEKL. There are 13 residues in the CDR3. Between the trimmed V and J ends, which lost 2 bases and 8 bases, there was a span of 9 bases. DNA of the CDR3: TGCGCCAGCAGCCAACCGAGGGAGGAAAAACTGTTTTTT. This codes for CASSQPREEKLFF.

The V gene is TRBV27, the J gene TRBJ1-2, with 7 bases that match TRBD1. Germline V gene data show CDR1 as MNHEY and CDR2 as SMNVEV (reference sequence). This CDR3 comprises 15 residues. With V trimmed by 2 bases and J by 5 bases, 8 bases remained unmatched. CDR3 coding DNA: TGTGCCAGCAGTTTAACCACAGGGGTGAAGTATGGCTACACCTTC. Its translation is CASSLTTGVKYGYTF.

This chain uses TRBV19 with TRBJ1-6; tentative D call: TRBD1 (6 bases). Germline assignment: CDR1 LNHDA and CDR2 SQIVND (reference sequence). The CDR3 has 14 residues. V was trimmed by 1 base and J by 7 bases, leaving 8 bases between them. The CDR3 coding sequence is TGTGCCAGTAGTATAGGGACAGCCAATTCACCCCTCCACTTT. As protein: CASSIGTANSPLHF.

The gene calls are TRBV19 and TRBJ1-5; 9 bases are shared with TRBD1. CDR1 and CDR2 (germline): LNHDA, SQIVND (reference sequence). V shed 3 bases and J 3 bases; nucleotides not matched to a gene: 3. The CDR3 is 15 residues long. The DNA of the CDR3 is TGTGCCAGTAGTATCCGGACAGGGGTCAATCAGCCCCAGCATTTT. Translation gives CASSIRTGVNQPQHF. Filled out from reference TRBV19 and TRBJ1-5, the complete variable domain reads DGGITQSPKYLFRKEGQNVTLSCEQNLNHDAMYWYRQDPGQGLRLIYYSQIVNDFQKGDIAEGYSVSREKKESFPLTVTSAQKNPTAFYLCASSIRTGVNQPQHFGDGTRLSIL.

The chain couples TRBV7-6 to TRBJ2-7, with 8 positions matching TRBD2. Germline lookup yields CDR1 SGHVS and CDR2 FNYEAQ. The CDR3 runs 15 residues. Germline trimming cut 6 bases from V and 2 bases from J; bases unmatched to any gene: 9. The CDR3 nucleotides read TGTGCCAGCAGTCTTAGGGTCGGGGGGGCCTACGAGCAGTACTTC. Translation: CASSLRVGGAYEQYF.

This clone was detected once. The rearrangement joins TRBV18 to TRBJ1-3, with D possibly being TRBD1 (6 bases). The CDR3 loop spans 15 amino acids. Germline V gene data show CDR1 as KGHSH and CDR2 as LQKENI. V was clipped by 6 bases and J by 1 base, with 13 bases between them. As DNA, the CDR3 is TGTGCCAGCTCTAACAGGGAGACGTCTGGAAACACCATATATTTT. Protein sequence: CASSNRETSGNTIYF.

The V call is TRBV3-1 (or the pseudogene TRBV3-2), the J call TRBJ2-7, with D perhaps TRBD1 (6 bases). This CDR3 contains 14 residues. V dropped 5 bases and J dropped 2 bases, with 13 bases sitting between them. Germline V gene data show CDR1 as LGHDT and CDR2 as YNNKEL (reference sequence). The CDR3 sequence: CASSETDSPYEQYF. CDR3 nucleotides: TGTGCCAGCAGCGAAACGGACAGTCCCTACGAGCAGTACTTC.

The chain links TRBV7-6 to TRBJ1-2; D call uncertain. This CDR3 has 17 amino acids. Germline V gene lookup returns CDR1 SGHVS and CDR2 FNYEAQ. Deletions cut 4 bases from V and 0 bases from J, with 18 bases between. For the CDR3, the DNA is TGTGCCAGCAGCTACCACCCGAACAGCGGGGCTAACTATGGCTACACCTTC. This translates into CASSYHPNSGANYGYTF.

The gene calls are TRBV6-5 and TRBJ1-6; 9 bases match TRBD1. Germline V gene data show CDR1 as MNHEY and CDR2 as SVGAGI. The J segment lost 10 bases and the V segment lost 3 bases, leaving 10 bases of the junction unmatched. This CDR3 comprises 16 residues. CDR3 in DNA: TGTGCCAGCAGTTATTCGGGACAGGGATCTTTCTCACCCCTCCACTTT. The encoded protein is CASSYSGQGSFSPLHF.

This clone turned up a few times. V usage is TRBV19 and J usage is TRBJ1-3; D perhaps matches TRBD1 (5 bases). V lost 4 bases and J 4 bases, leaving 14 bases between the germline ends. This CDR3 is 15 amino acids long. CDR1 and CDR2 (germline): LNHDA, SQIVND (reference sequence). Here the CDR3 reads CASSNPPGFGNTIYF. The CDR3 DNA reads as TGTGCCAGTAGTAATCCTCCAGGGTTCGGAAACACCATATATTTT.

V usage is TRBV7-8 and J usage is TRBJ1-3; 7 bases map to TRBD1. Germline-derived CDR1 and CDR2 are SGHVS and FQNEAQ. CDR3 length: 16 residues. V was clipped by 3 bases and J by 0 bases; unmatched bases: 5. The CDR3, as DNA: TGTGCCAGCAGCTTCCTAGGGACAGTCTCTGGAAACACCATATATTTT. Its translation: CASSFLGTVSGNTIYF.

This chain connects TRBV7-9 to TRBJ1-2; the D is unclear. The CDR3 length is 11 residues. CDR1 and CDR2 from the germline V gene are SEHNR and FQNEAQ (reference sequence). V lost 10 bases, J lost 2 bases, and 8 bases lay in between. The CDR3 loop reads CAITANYGYTF. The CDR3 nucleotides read TGTGCCATAACCGCGAACTATGGCTACACCTTC.

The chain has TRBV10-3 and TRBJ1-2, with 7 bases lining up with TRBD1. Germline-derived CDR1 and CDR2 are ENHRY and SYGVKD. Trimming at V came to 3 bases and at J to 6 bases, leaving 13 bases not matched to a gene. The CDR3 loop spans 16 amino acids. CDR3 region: CAISDGENRGLNGYTF. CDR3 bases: TGTGCCATCAGTGACGGGGAAAACAGGGGTTTGAATGGCTACACCTTC.

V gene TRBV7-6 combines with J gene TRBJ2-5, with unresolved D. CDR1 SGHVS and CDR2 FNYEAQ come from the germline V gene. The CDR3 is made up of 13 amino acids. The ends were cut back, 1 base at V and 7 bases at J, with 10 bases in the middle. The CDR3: CASSLELRTTQYF. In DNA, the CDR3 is TGTGCCAGCAGCTTAGAGCTCCGAACGACCCAGTACTTC.

Here the CDR3 DNA reads TGCGCCAGCAGCCAAGAGGGGGCCAATGGCTACACCTTC. Translating gives CASSQEGANGYTF. The chain is built from TRBV4-1 and TRBJ1-2; tentatively, D is TRBD1 (6 bases). V was clipped by 0 bases and J by 6 bases, with 8 bases between them. The CDR3 covers 13 residues. Germline loops: CDR1 MGHRA, CDR2 YSYEKL.

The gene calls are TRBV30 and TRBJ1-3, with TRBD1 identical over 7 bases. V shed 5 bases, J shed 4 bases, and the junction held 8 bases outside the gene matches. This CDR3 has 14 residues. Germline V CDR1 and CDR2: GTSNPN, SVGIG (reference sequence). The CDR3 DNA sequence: TGTGCCTGGGGCGACAGGGTGGTCGGAAACACCATATATTTT. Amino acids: CAWGDRVVGNTIYF.

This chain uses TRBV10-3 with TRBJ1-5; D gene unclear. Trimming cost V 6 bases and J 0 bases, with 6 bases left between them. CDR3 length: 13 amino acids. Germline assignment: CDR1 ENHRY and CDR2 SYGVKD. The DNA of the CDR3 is TGTGCCATCAGCCGGGATAGCAATCAGCCCCAGCATTTT. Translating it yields CAISRDSNQPQHF.

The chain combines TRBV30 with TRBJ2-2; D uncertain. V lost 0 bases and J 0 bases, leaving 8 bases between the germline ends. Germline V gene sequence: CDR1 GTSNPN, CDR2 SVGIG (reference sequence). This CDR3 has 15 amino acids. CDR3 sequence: CAWSVWATNTGELFF. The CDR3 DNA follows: TGTGCCTGGAGTGTGTGGGCAACGAACACCGGGGAGCTGTTTTTT.

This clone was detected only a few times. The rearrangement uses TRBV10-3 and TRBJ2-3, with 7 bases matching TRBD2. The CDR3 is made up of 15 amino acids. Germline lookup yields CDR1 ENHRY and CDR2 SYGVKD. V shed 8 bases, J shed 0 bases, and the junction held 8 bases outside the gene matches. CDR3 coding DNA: TGTGCCATCGCGGCGGGGGTCCCCAGCACAGATACGCAGTATTTT. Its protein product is CAIAAGVPSTDTQYF.

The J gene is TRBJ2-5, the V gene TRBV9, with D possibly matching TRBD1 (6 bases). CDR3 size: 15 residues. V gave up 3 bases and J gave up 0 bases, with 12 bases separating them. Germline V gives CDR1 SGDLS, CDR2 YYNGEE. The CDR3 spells CASSAGAQYQETQYF. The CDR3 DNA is TGTGCCAGCAGCGCAGGGGCTCAGTACCAAGAGACCCAGTACTTC.

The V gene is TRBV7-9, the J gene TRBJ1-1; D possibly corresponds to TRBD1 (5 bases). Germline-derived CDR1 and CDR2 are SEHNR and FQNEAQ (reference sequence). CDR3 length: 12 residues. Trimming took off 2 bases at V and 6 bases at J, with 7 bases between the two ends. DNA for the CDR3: TGTGCCAGCAGCTTACAGGGATCTGAAGCTTTCTTT. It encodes CASSLQGSEAFF.

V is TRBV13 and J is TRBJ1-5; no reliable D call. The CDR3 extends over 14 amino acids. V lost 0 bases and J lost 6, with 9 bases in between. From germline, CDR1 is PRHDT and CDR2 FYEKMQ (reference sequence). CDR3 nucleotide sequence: TGTGCCAGCAGCTTAGGGTTTGAGGGTCAGCCCCAGCATTTT. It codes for CASSLGFEGQPQHF.

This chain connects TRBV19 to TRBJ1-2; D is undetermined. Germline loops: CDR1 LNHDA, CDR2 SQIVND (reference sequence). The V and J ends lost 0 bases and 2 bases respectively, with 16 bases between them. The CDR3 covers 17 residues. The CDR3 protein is CASSIEVFREANYGYTF. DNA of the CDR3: TGTGCCAGTAGTATAGAGGTATTTCGGGAGGCAAACTATGGCTACACCTTC.